This T cell receptor (beta chain) came from a study of blood T cell repertoires in COVID-19. Looking at the study overall: The cDNA or gDNA used as material had been derived from T cells, B-cell-depleted T cells, or PBMCs.

Participants' reported clinical history set cohort assignment. Between the trimmed V and J ends, which lost 5 bases and 5 bases, there was a span of 11 bases. Germline CDR1 reads LNHDA; CDR2 reads SQIVND (reference sequence). There are 13 residues in the CDR3. Source study methods: Scientists estimated how many nucleated cells there were by amplifying reference gene primers. Sequenced by immunoSEQ multiplex PCR; TCRdb stores in-frame clones only, minus some. Clonal size and the V and J genes are those of that table, whereas D and trimming came from the DNA. The repertoire includes around 140,000 clones, 78% of them detected once, and approximately 6% sits in the top ten.

Sequencing was done on a sample of PBMCs or T cells enriched from blood (not recorded which). V gene TRBV19 combines with J gene TRBJ2-3; D ambiguous. This TCR came from a woman in her fifties or sixties who had recovered from COVID-19. CDR3 amino acids: CASSSVSGDTQYF. The CDR3 coding sequence is TGTGCCAGTAGTTCAGTTTCAGGAGATACGCAGTATTTT.